This TCR beta chain was sequenced in a study of blood T cell repertoires in COVID-19 (dated by TCRdb to 2020 to 2021). For the study in its entirety: Samples from collaborators originated in the United States, Italy and Spain and spanned both the acute and convalescent phases of COVID-19. The prospective study material was composed of cDNA or gDNA derived from T cells, B-cell-depleted T cells, or PBMCs. The dataset comprised deeply sampled blood TCRbeta repertoires from subjects exposed to, actively infected with, or recovered from COVID-19. The repertoires were released in a freely available public database intended as a resource for research on the immune response to SARS-CoV-2. The samples were drawn from the first 160 participants of the ongoing ImmuneRACE study and from over a thousand subjects provided by 6 global collaborators. Nearly every sample came with metadata listing a de-identified subject ID, COVID-19 status, age in years and sex. Where HLA class I and class II types were available, the types were taken from metadata supplied by the sample provider, not from assay-based typing. The investigation overall reported the following: How much clinical and demographic metadata was included differed by source and by participant, and the metadata was provided uncurated.

Each collaborating institution followed its own protocols to collect whole blood in K2EDTA tubes. For TCRbeta analysis, collaborators shipped samples in one of three forms: frozen whole blood, isolated PBMCs, or DNA extracted from either of those sample types. Regarding this clone: The specificity of this receptor is unknown. No base qualities exist here, and no much larger clone lies one base off it.

Counted from cysteine to phenylalanine, this CDR3 has 14 amino acids. CDR3 DNA is the only sequence kept; it has 42 bases, read in frame from the first base. Trimming removed 6 bases from V and 6 bases from J; the gene matches leave 11 bases unexplained. The germline V gene sets CDR1 to SGHVS and CDR2 to FQNEAQ. The immunoSEQ Assay, a bias-controlled multiplex PCR, was used to amplify TCRbeta CDR3 regions from genomic DNA. Regarding the original processing steps: Within the assay, amplification of reference gene primers was used to estimate how many nucleated cells each sample contained. To quantify the absolute abundance of each unique TCRbeta CDR3 rearrangement, sequence reads were collapsed and filtered. For each sample, productive Simpson clonality was calculated as the square root of Simpson's diversity index across productive rearrangements. The immuneACCESS repertoire file appears here via TCRdb, limited to in-frame rearrangements. These files lack a portion of the clones; in checked studies, under half of the deficit traces to unresolved V genes, and the cause of the others is not known. The V and J calls and clone size were taken over from that table, and D and trimming were inferred from the DNA. This sample has about 170,000 clones in its table, and 83% of those were observed once. The ten largest make up over 2% of the sample.

The chain links TRBV7-8 with TRBJ2-7, with 7 bases in between that match TRBD1. The source of this sequence is an elderly woman with acute or convalescent COVID-19. Source material: peripheral blood. The DNA sequence is TGTGCCAGCAGGACAGGGTTGGCTATCGGCGAGCAGTACTTC. Its product reads: CASRTGLAIGEQYF. The reference TRBV7-8 and TRBJ2-7 proteins fill in what lies around the CDR3, so the full variable domain reads GAGVSQSPRYKVAKRGQDVALRCDPISGHVSLFWYQQALGQGPEFLTYFQNEAQLDKSGLPSDRFFAERPEGSVSTLKIQRTQQEDSAVYLCASRTGLAIGEQYFGPGTRLTVT.